Listed below are T cell receptor beta chains from one sample, sequenced in a study of blood T cell repertoires in COVID-19. Produced via immunoSEQ multiplex PCR; TCRdb's table is partial and in-frame only. The sample consists of about 440,000 clones, about 90% of them appearing once. Input material: PBMCs or T cells enriched from blood (not recorded which). Receptors were obtained from a man younger than 35 who had recovered from COVID-19. CDR3s include the opening cysteine and the closing phenylalanine or tryptophan. The order of the fields is J gene, clone size, D gene, V gene, CDR3 DNA, CDR3 protein. The D gene is left open where the match is weak. Expanded clones are given a class, and other clones once, few, many or no size at all.

>TRBJ1-2|NA|NA|TRBV6-5
TGTGCCAGCACCGTCGACAGGACCCTGGGATGGTACACCTTC
CASTVDRTLGWYTF
>TRBJ1-4|once|NA|TRBV10-3
TGTGCCATCAGTGAGTCGCAGGGGCCAACTAATGAAAAACTGTTTTTT
CAISESQGPTNEKLFF
>TRBJ2-1|NA|NA|TRBV13
TGTGCCAGCAGCCCAGAGGAGGCGGAGTTCTCCTACAATGAGCAGTTCTTC
CASSPEEAEFSYNEQFF
>TRBJ1-5|NA|TRBD1|TRBV30
TGTGCCTGGAGCTCGGGACAGTCCATAAATCAGCCCCAGCATTTT
CAWSSGQSINQPQHF
>TRBJ2-5|NA|NA|TRBV7-2
TGTGCCAGCAGCCGGGGGTCCCAAGAGACCCAGTACTTC
CASSRGSQETQYF
>TRBJ2-7|NA|TRBD2|TRBV20-1
TGCAGTGCTAGGATGGGGGGGAAAGAGTACTTC
CSARMGGKEYF
>TRBJ2-5|NA|NA|TRBV18
TGTGCCAGCTCCCCTAGGTCGGGGGAGCTTAGGGAGACCCAGTACTTC
CASSPRSGELRETQYF
>TRBJ2-1|NA|NA|TRBV9
TGTGCCAGCAGCGCCGGGGTGGTCTCCTACAATGAGCAGTTCTTC
CASSAGVVSYNEQFF
>TRBJ2-1|NA|TRBD2|TRBV7-9
TGTGCCAGCAGCTTGGCAACTAGCGACCCATCCTACAATGAGCAGTTCTTC
CASSLATSDPSYNEQFF
>TRBJ1-5|NA|NA|TRBV5-6
TGTGCCAGCAGCTTAGGGAGTCAGCCCCAGCATTTT
CASSLGSQPQHF
>TRBJ1-3|NA|NA|TRBV25-1
TGTGCCAGCCTGGGGGGGGGAGGGCCTGGAAACACCATATATTTT
CASLGGGGPGNTIYF
>TRBJ2-7|few|TRBD2|TRBV4-1
TGCGCCAGCAGCCGAGGCCTTGGGACTACCACTTCCTACGAGCAGTACTTC
CASSRGLGTTTSYEQYF
>TRBJ1-3|NA|NA|TRBV10-3
TGTGCCATCAGTGCCGAGGAACTCGGCTCTGGAAACACCATATATTTT
CAISAEELGSGNTIYF
>TRBJ1-2|NA|NA|TRBV19
TGTGCCAGTAGTATCCCTACTATTACTAACTATGGCTACACCTTC
CASSIPTITNYGYTF
>TRBJ1-1|NA|NA|TRBV11-2
TGTGCCAGCAGCAAGTGGAGCACTGAAGCTTTCTTT
CASSKWSTEAFF
>TRBJ2-7|NA|TRBD1|TRBV6-1
TGTGCCAGCAGTGAAGCGAGTGGGACAGACTACGAGCAGTACTTC
CASSEASGTDYEQYF
>TRBJ1-5|NA|NA|TRBV7-2
TGTGCCAGCAGCTTGAGAGGGAATCAGCCCCAGCATTTT
CASSLRGNQPQHF
>TRBJ2-5|NA|TRBD2|TRBV9
TGTGCCAGCAGCGTAGCTAGCGGGGCGGCAAGGGAGACCCAGTACTTC
CASSVASGAARETQYF
>TRBJ2-7|few|TRBD1|TRBV2
TGTGCCAGCAGTGAATGGACAGGGGGCGACGAGCAGTACTTC
CASSEWTGGDEQYF
>TRBJ2-7|NA|TRBD2|TRBV13
TGTGCCAGCAGCCCCGCCGCCGGGGAGCTTGGGGAGGGCTACGAGCAGTACTTC
CASSPAAGELGEGYEQYF
>TRBJ1-1|NA|NA|TRBV19
TGTGCCAGTAGTATTTGGTCATCGGGCACTGAAGCTTTCTTT
CASSIWSSGTEAFF
>TRBJ2-2|NA|NA|TRBV6-5
TGTGCCAGCAGTCACTCCGGGGGTAACACCGGGGAGCTGTTTTTT
CASSHSGGNTGELFF
>TRBJ2-5|NA|TRBD2|TRBV2
TGTGCCAGCACGGGAGGACTAGCGGGAGAGGGGGGAGAGACCCAGTACTTC
CASTGGLAGEGGETQYF
>TRBJ1-4|NA|TRBD1|TRBV5-4
TGTGCCAGCAGCTCAGGACAGGGGGGGAATGAAAAACTGTTTTTT
CASSSGQGGNEKLFF
>TRBJ1-6|NA|NA|TRBV6-1
TGTGCCAGCAGTGAGGGAGCGGGCGGTTACTATAATTCACCCCTCCACTTT
CASSEGAGGYYNSPLHF
>TRBJ1-4|NA|TRBD1|TRBV29-1
TGCAGCGTGGCGGGACAGGGATTTGAAAAACTGTTTTTT
CSVAGQGFEKLFF
>TRBJ2-7|NA|TRBD2|TRBV7-9
TGTGCCAGCAGCTCCACCATAGCGGGATCCGCCTACGAGCAGTACTTC
CASSSTIAGSAYEQYF
>TRBJ1-6|NA|NA|TRBV12-2
TGTGCAAGTCGCTTAGAGGCCCGGGGGGTGAATTCACCCCTCCACTTT
CASRLEARGVNSPLHF
>TRBJ2-3|NA|NA|TRBV27
TGTGCCAGCAGTTCGCCTAGTTCTCCAGATACGCAGTATTTT
CASSSPSSPDTQYF
>TRBJ2-7|NA|NA|TRBV9
TGTGCCAGCACGTTTTATCGCAGTGGGTCGTGGAGATCCCGTTTAAGAGAGCAGTACTTC
CASTFYRSGSWRSRLREQYF
>TRBJ2-2|NA|TRBD1|TRBV5-6
TGTGCCAGCAGCTTCGGGACAGGGGGAACCGGGGAGCTGTTTTTT
CASSFGTGGTGELFF
>TRBJ2-5|NA|TRBD2|TRBV29-1
TGCAGCGTTGAAGGCGGCGCGGGGGAACCGCAAGAGACCCAGTACTTC
CSVEGGAGEPQETQYF
>TRBJ1-3|NA|NA|TRBV11-2
TGTGCCAGCAGCTTAGATCAGGTCAGCGGAAACACCATATATTTT
CASSLDQVSGNTIYF
>TRBJ1-3|NA|NA|TRBV12-3/TRBV12-4
TGTGCCAGCAGTTTAGGGGGAGAGAACACCATATATTTT
CASSLGGENTIYF
>TRBJ1-1|NA|NA|TRBV28
TGTGCCAGCAGTTTGTTAGATCGGAACACTGAAGCTTTCTTT
CASSLLDRNTEAFF
>TRBJ1-6|once|NA|TRBV7-9
TGTGCCAGCAGCCCCCGTAATATACTTTATAATTCACCCCTCCACTTT
CASSPRNILYNSPLHF
>TRBJ2-2|NA|NA|TRBV7-9
TGTGCCAGCAGCTCGACAGAGACAAGCACCGGGGAGCTGTTTTTT
CASSSTETSTGELFF
>TRBJ2-5|NA|TRBD2|TRBV7-8
TGTGCCAGCAGCCATACACTGCCGGGACTAGCGGGATCGTGGGAAGAGACCCAGTACTTC
CASSHTLPGLAGSWEETQYF
>TRBJ2-2|NA|TRBD2|TRBV11-2
TGTGCCAGCGAAACCGGGACTAGGGTCGCCGGGGAGCTGTTTTTT
CASETGTRVAGELFF
>TRBJ2-1|NA|NA|TRBV3-1/TRBV3-2
TGTGCCAGCAGCCAAGATCAGGGGTGGTCCTACAATGAGCAGTTCTTC
CASSQDQGWSYNEQFF
>TRBJ1-2|NA|TRBD1|TRBV2
TGTGCCAGCAACCCGGACAGGGGCTTGGCTGGCTACACCTTC
CASNPDRGLAGYTF
>TRBJ1-3|NA|NA|TRBV5-1
TGCGCCAGCAGAGACGGAGAAGGAAACACCATATATTTT
CASRDGEGNTIYF
>TRBJ1-4|few|NA|TRBV5-1
TGCGCCAGCAAGCCGGGAAATAATGAAAAACTGTTTTTT
CASKPGNNEKLFF
>TRBJ2-1|NA|TRBD2|TRBV19
TGTGCCAGTAGTCACCGACTGGGTCTCGGGACTAGCGCAAGTGAGCAGTTCTTC
CASSHRLGLGTSASEQFF
>TRBJ2-7|NA|NA|TRBV2
TGTGCCAGCAGCGGGATCCCGGGGGTTTTGGTGGAGCAGTACTTC
CASSGIPGVLVEQYF
>TRBJ2-5|many|TRBD2|TRBV19
TGTGCCAGTAGTATTTTCAGCGGGAGCGAGACCCAGTACTTC
CASSIFSGSETQYF
>TRBJ2-7|NA|NA|TRBV11-3
TGTGCCAGCAGCTTGGCGGGTACTCGGGAGCAGTACTTC
CASSLAGTREQYF
>TRBJ2-1|NA|TRBD2|TRBV6-5
TGTGCCAGCAGTTTGGGACTAGCGGGAGTAGCTGAGCAGTTCTTC
CASSLGLAGVAEQFF
>TRBJ2-7|NA|TRBD1|TRBV14
TGTGCCAGCAGCCACCCCGGACAGGGCACCTACGAGCAGTACTTC
CASSHPGQGTYEQYF
>TRBJ1-3|NA|NA|TRBV18
TGTGCCAGCTCACCGGAGAGGGGAAACACCATATATTTT
CASSPERGNTIYF
>TRBJ2-3|NA|NA|TRBV7-8
TGTGCCAGCAGCCCCATAGATACGCAGTATTTT
CASSPIDTQYF